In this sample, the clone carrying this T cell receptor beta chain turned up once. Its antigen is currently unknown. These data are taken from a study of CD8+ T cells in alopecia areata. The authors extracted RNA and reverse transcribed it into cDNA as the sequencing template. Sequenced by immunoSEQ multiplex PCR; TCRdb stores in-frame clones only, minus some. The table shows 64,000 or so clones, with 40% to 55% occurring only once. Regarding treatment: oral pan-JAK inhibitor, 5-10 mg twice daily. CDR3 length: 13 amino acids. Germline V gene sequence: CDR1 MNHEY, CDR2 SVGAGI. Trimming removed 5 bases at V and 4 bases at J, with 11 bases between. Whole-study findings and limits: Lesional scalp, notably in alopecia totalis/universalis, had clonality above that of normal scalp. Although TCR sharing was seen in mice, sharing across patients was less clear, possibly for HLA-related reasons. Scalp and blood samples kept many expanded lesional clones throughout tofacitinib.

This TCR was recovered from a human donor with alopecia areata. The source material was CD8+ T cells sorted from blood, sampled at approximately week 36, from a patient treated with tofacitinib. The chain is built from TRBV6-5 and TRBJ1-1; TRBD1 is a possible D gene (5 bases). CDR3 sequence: CASSVGVSTEAFF. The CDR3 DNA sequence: TGTGCCAGCAGTGTAGGGGTGAGCACTGAAGCTTTCTTT.